This TCR beta chain was identified in a study of cytomegalovirus exposure and HLA in healthy donors. Broader study findings: Relative to the approximately 700-donor mean, N-insertions were reportedly fewer in an Asian-associated ancestry cluster in a later analysis.

Primers included in the PCR were 60 Vbeta and 13 Jbeta primers. As processed by the authors: Later reanalysis found roughly 80 million unique TCR beta chains, 10 million to 14 million of them shared. Assay: immunoSEQ multiplex PCR; the TCRdb copy retains only in-frame clones and omits some. V, J and clone size were drawn from that table, and D and trimming were deduced from the DNA. The top ten clones hold 2% to 2.5% of a sample with some 130,000 clones, 77% of them seen once. Comments on this clone: Its antigen remains unidentified.

The CDR3 contains 14 residues. V was pared by 3 bases and J by 1 base, with 10 bases between. The germline V gene has CDR1 MGHRA and CDR2 YSYEKL. This sequence joins TRBV4-1 and TRBJ2-7, with D possibly TRBD1 on 6 matching bases. The origin of this receptor is a man under 40 in good health and CMV-seronegative. Sequences were obtained from PBMCs. The chain's CDR3 is CASSHQDRSYEQYF. DNA of the CDR3: TGCGCCAGCAGCCACCAGGACAGATCCTACGAGCAGTACTTC.